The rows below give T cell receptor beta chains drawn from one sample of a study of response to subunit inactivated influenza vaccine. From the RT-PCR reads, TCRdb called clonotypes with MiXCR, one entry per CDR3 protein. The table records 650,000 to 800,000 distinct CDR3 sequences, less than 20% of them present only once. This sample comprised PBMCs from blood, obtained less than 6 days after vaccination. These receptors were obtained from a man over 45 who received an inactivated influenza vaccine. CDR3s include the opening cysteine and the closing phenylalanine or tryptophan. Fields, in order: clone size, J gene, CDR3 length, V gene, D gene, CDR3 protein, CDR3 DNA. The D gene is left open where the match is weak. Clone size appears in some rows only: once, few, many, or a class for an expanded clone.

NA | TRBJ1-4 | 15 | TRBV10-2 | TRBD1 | CASKTGQAENEKLFF | TGCGCCAGCAAAACAGGACAGGCTGAGAATGAAAAACTGTTTTTT
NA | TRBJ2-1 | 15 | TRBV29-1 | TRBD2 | CSVEESGRTYNEQFF | TGCAGCGTTGAAGAAAGCGGGAGAACCTACAATGAGCAGTTCTTC
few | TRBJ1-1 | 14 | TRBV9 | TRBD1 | CASSVEVAGGEAFF | TGTGCCAGCAGCGTAGAGGTTGCAGGGGGTGAGGCTTTCTTT
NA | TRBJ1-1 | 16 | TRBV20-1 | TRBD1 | CSARGPTGDLNTEAFF | TGCAGTGCTAGAGGACCGACAGGGGACCTGAACACTGAAGCTTTCTTT
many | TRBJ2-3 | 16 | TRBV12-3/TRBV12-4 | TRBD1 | CASRPEDREFTDTQYF | TGTGCCAGCAGGCCGGAGGACAGGGAGTTCACAGATACGCAGTATTTT
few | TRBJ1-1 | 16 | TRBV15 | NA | CATARVVGGVNTEAFF | TGTGCCACTGCTAGGGTGGTTGGGGGCGTGAACACTGAAGCTTTCTTT
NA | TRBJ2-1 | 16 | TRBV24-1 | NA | CATSDSGASEYNEQFF | TGTGCCACCAGTGATTCCGGGGCTAGCGAATACAATGAGCAGTTCTTC
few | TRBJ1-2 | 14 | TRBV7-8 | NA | CASSRRDGKYGYTF | TGTGCCAGCAGCCGTAGGGACGGAAAGTATGGCTACACCTTC
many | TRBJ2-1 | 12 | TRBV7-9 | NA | CASSWDGNEQFF | TGTGCCAGCAGCTGGGACGGGAATGAGCAGTTCTTC
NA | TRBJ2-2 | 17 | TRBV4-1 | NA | CASSQDALVRLTGELFF | TGCGCCAGCAGCCAAGACGCGCTAGTAAGGTTGACCGGGGAGCTGTTTTTT
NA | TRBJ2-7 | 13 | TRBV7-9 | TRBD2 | CASSGGGDYEQYF | TGTGCCAGCAGCGGCGGGGGGGACTACGAGCAGTACTTC
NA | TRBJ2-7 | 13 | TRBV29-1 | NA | CSVEDPGVKEQYF | TGCAGCGTTGAAGATCCGGGGGTCAAAGAGCAGTACTTC
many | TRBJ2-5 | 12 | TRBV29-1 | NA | CSVMVQRETQYF | TGCAGCGTTATGGTTCAGCGAGAGACCCAGTACTTC
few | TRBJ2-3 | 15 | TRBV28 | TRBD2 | CASSLNQLAGPVSNF | TGTGCCAGCAGTTTAAATCAGCTAGCGGGTCCTGTATCGAATTTT
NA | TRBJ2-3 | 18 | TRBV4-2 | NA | CASSQEPGPRGTADTQYF | TGTGCCAGCAGCCAAGAGCCGGGACCGCGCGGGACAGCAGATACGCAGTATTTT
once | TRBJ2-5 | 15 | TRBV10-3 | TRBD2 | CAIRPSGGGTETQYF | TGTGCCATCAGGCCCTCGGGGGGAGGGACGGAGACCCAGTACTTC
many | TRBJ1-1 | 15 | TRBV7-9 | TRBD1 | CASSSYRGSNTEAFF | TGTGCCAGCAGCTCCTACAGGGGATCGAACACTGAAGCTTTCTTT
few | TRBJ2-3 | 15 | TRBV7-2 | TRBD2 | CASSGRAQTADTQYF | TGTGCCAGCAGCGGGAGGGCCCAGACGGCAGATACGCAGTATTTT
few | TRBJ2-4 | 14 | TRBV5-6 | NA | CASSLVNQEGIQYF | TGTGCCAGCAGCTTGGTGAATCAGGAAGGCATTCAGTACTTC
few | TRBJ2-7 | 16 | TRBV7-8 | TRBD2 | CASSVGTSGGDYEQYF | TGTGCCAGCAGCGTAGGGACTAGCGGGGGGGACTACGAGCAGTACTTC
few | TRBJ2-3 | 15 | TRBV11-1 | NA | CASSLNPRRGDTQYF | TGTGCCAGCAGCTTAAATCCTAGGAGGGGAGATACGCAGTATTTT
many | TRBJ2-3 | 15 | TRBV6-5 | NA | CASSYVAGKTDTQYF | TGTGCCAGCAGTTACGTCGCGGGGAAAACAGATACGCAGTATTTT
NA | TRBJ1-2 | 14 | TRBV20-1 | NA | CSARGDSSNYGYTF | TGCAGTGCTAGAGGAGACAGCTCTAACTATGGCTACACCTTC
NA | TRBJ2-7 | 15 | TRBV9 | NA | CASSVSGYPRDEQYF | TGTGCCAGCAGCGTGTCAGGATATCCTCGGGACGAGCAGTACTTC
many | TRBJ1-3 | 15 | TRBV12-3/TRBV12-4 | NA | CASSLGQSSGNTIYF | TGTGCCAGCAGTTTAGGCCAGAGCTCTGGAAACACCATATATTTT
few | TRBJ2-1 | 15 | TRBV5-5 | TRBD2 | CASSLSSGANNEQFF | TGTGCCAGCAGCTTGTCTAGCGGAGCCAACAATGAGCAGTTCTTC
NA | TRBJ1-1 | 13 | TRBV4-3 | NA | CASSQSETTEAFF | TGCGCCAGCAGCCAATCCGAGACCACTGAAGCTTTCTTT
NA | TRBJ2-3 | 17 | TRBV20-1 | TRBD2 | CSASSLGGRPRTDTQYF | TGCAGTGCTAGTTCTCTTGGCGGGAGACCGCGCACAGATACGCAGTATTTT